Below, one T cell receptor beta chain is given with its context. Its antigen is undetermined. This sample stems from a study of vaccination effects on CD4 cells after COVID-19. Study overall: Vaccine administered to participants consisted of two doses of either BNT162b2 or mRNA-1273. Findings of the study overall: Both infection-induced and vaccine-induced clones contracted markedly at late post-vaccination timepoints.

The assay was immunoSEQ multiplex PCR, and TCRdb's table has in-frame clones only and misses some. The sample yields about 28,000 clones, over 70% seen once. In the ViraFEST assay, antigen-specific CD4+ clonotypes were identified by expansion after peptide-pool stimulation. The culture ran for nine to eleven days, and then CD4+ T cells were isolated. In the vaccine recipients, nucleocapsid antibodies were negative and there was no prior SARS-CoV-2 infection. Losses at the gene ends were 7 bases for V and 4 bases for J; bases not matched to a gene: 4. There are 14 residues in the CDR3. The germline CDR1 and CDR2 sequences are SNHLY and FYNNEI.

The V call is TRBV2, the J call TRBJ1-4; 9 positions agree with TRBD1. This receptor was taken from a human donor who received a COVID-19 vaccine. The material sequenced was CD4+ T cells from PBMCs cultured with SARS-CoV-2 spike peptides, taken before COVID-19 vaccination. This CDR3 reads CASNRQGVNEKLFF. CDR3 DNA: TGTGCCAGCAATAGACAGGGGGTTAATGAAAAACTGTTTTTT.